This T cell receptor (beta chain) stems from a study of cytomegalovirus exposure and HLA in healthy donors (dated by TCRdb to about 2017). Regarding the study in general: According to a later analysis, one platform produced both the roughly 130 validation repertoires and the 670 or so repertoires of the first cohort. In addition to the first cohort of hundreds of subjects, a separate validation cohort of 120 different subjects was used. To predict cytomegalovirus infection status, the study brought together high-throughput TCR immunosequencing, statistical association of individual TCRs with disease status, and machine learning. The study aimed to test whether signatures of past pathogen exposure could be identified by cataloging public T cell receptors.

Separate from the roughly 650-subject first cohort, the validation cohort of roughly 110 subjects was the group to which the donors belonged. The investigation overall reported the following: In the study, around 160 TCR beta chains were listed as associated with cytomegalovirus. The classifier was reported to diagnose cytomegalovirus status with high specificity and sensitivity in both the original cohort and the validation cohort. In vitro tests confirmed that a few of the cytomegalovirus-associated TCR beta chains recognize cytomegalovirus antigens. Subsequent analysis determined that TCRs grouped into clusters in the first cohort also showed a tendency toward co-occurrence across the 120 or so validation repertoires, and 85% to 95% of cluster scores exceeded 0. Most TCR sequences were seen in very few donors, while some public TCRs were found in many individuals. According to the authors, the approach could potentially be generalized to other disease states and immunological phenotypes. The validation cohort had no HLA typing available for a later analysis, so co-occurrence within that cohort was assessed over all 120 or so repertoires.

The library came from the immunoSEQ multiplex PCR assay. Concerning the study's data processing: A statistical classification framework was built to diagnose cytomegalovirus status from the catalog of TCR beta chain sequences. TCRdb obtained this table from immuneACCESS and retained in-frame rearrangements with V and J assigned. These tables miss some clones; where compared with another copy, unresolved V genes account for less than half of the shortfall, and the remainder is unexplained. Clone size and V and J calls were adopted from that table, with D and trimming inferred from the DNA. The sample yields about 64,000 clones; more than 85% were counted once. The ten largest clones represent around 1.5% of the sample. As for this clone: Its recognized antigen is unknown. No qualities accompany the bases; no much larger clone lies one base away.

Trimming costs V 5 bases and J 0 bases, and their ends lie 8 bases apart. From the cysteine through the phenylalanine, the CDR3 covers 14 amino acids. Only the CDR3 part of the read is kept: 42 bases, read in frame from the first base. The germline V gene sets CDR1 to SGHTA and CDR2 to FQGNSA. The chain is made from TRBV7-2 and TRBJ2-4; TRBD1 is possibly the D segment (5 matching bases). This clonotype was obtained from a young woman in good health and CMV-seronegative. Source material: PBMCs. The DNA is TGTGCCAGCAGCACGACAGTAGCCAAAAACATTCAGTACTTC. Translated, it reads CASSTTVAKNIQYF.